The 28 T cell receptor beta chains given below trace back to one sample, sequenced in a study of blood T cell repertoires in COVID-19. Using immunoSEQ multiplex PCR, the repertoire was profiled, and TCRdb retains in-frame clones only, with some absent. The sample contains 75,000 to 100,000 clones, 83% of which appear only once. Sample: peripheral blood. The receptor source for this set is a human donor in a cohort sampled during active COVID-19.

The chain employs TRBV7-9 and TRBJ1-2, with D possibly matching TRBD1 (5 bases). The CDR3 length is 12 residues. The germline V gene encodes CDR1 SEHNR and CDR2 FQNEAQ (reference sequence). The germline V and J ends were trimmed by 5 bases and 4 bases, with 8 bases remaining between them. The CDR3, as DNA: TGTGCCAGCAGCAGGGACGGCTATGGCTACACCTTC. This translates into CASSRDGYGYTF.

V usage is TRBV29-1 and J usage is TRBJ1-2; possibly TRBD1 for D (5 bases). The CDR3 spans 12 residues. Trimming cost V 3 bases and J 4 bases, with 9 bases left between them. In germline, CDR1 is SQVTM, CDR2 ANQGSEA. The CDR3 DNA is TGCAGCGTTGATGGGGGGGTCTATGGCTACACCTTC. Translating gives CSVDGGVYGYTF.

CDR3 coding DNA: TGTGCCAGCAGCTTAGAAGGGGAAGGGCAGTACTTC. Amino acids: CASSLEGEGQYF. J is TRBJ2-7 and V is TRBV11-2; D perhaps matches TRBD1 (5 bases). Germline CDR1 reads SGHAT; CDR2 reads FQNNGV. This CDR3 region has 12 residues. V gave up 0 bases and J gave up 9 bases, with 9 bases separating them.

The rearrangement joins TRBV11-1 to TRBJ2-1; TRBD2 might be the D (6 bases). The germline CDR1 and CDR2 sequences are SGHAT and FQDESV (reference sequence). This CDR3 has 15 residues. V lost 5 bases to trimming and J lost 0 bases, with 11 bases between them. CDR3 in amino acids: CASSPDGSSYNEQFF. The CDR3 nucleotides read TGTGCCAGCAGCCCCGACGGGAGCTCCTACAATGAGCAGTTCTTC.

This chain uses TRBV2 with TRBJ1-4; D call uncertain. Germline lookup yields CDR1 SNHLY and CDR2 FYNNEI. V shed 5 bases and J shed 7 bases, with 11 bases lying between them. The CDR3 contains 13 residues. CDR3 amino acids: CASSSSPVEKLFF. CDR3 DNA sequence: TGTGCCAGCAGTTCCTCCCCAGTTGAAAAACTGTTTTTT.

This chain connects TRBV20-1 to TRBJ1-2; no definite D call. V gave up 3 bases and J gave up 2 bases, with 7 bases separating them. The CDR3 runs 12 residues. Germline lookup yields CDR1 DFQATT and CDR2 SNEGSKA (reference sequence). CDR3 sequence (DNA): TGCAGTGCTAGTGCACAGAACTATGGCTACACCTTC. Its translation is CSASAQNYGYTF.

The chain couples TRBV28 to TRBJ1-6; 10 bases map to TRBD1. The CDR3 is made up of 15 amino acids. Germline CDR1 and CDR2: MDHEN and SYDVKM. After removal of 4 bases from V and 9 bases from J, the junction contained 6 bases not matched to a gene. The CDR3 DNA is TGTGCCAGCAGTTCGGGACAGGGGTTGGGTTCACCCCTCCACTTT. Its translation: CASSSGQGLGSPLHF.

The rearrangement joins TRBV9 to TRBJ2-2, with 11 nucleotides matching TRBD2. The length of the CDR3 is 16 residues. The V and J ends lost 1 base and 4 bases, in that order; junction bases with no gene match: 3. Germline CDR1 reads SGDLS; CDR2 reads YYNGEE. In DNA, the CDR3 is TGTGCCAGCAGCGTAACTAGCGGGGGTTTCACCGGGGAGCTGTTTTTT. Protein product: CASSVTSGGFTGELFF. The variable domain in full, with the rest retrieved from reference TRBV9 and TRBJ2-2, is DSGVTQTPKHLITATGQRVTLRCSPRSGDLSVYWYQQSLDQGLQFLIQYYNGEERAKGNILERFSAQQFPDLHSELNLSSLELGDSALYFCASSVTSGGFTGELFFGEGSRLTVL.

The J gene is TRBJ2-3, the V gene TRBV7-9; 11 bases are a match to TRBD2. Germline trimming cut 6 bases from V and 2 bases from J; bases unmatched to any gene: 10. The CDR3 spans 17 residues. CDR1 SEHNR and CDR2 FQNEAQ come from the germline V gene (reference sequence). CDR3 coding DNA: TGTGCCAGCAGAAGAATAGCGGGGGGGCGGATCACAGATACGCAGTATTTT. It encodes CASRRIAGGRITDTQYF.

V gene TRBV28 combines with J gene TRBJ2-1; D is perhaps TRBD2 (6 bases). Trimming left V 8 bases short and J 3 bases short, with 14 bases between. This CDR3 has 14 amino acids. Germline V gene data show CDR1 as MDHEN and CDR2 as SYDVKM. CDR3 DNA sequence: TGTGCCAGCGAGAATAGCGGTCTCTACAATGAGCAGTTCTTC. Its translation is CASENSGLYNEQFF.

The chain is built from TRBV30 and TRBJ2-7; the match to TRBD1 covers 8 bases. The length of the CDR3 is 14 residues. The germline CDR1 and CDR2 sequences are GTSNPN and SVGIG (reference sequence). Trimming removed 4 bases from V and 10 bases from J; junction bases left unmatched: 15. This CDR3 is CAWTPTLRRGPQYF. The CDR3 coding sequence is TGTGCCTGGACCCCCACCCTCCGCAGGGGGCCCCAGTACTTC.

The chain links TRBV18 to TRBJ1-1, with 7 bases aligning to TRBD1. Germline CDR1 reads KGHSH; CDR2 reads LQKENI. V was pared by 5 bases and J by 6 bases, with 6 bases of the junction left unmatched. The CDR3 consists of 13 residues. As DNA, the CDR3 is TGTGCCAGCTCATACACTGGACAGGCTGAAGCTTTCTTT. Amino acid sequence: CASSYTGQAEAFF.

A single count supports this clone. CDR3: CASRAGTWNTEAFF. In nucleotides, the CDR3 is TGTGCCAGCAGGGCAGGGACTTGGAACACTGAAGCTTTCTTT. V usage is TRBV6-5 and J usage is TRBJ1-1, with TRBD1 as a possible D gene (5 bases). CDR1 is MNHEY, CDR2 SVGAGI, per germline. The germline V and J ends were trimmed by 6 bases and 1 base, with 12 bases remaining between them. The CDR3 loop spans 14 amino acids.

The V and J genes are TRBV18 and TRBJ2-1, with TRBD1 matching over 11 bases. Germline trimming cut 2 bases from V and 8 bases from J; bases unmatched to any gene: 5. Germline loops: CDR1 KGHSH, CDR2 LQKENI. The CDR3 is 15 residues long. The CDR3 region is CASSPGQGARDEQFF. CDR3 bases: TGTGCCAGCTCACCAGGACAGGGGGCTCGGGATGAGCAGTTCTTC.

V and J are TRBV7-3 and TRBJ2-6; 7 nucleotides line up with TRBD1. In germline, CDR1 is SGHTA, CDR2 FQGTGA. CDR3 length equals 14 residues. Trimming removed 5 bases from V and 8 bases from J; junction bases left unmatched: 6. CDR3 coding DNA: TGTGCCAGCAGCCAACCGGGACAGCCCAACGTCCTGACTTTC. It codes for CASSQPGQPNVLTF. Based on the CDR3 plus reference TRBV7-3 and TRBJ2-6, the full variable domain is GAGVSQTPSNKVTEKGKYVELRCDPISGHTALYWYRQSLGQGPEFLIYFQGTGAADDSGLPNDRFFAVRPEGSVSTLKIQRTERGDSAVYLCASSQPGQPNVLTFGAGSRLTVL.

CDR3 DNA: TGTGCCAGCAGGCCTGGACAGACTGGTGCTTTCTTT. Protein: CASRPGQTGAFF. V and J are TRBV6-5 and TRBJ1-1; D is perhaps TRBD1 (6 bases). In germline, CDR1 is MNHEY, CDR2 SVGAGI. The CDR3 is 12 amino acids. V was cut by 6 bases and J by 11 bases, with 16 bases left in between.

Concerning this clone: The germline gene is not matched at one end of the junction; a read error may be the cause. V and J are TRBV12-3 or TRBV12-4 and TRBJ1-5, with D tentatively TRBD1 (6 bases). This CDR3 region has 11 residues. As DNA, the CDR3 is TGTGCCAGCAGTCGAGGGGGGGCCCGGTCTTTT. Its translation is CASSRGGARSF.

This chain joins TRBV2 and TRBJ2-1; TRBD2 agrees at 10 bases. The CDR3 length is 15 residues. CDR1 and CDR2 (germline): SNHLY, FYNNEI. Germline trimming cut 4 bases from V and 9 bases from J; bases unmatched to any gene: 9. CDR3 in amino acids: CASSGRLAGDVEQFF. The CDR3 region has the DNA TGTGCCAGCAGTGGACGGCTAGCGGGAGACGTTGAGCAGTTCTTC.

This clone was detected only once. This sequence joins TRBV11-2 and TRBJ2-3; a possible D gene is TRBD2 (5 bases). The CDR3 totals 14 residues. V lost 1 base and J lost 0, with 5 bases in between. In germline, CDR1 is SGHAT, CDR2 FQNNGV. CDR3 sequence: CASSLGTSTDTQYF. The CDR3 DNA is TGTGCCAGCAGCTTAGGGACTAGCACAGATACGCAGTATTTT. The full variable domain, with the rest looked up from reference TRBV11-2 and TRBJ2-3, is EAGVAQSPRYKIIEKRQSVAFWCNPISGHATLYWYQQILGQGPKLLIQFQNNGVVDDSQLPKDRFSAERLKGVDSTLKIQPAKLEDSAVYLCASSLGTSTDTQYFGPGTRLTVL.

The CDR3 sequence: CASSFAGVVLFF. The DNA of the CDR3 is TGTGCCAGCAGCTTTGCGGGAGTTGTTCTGTTCTTC. The V call is TRBV7-9, the J call TRBJ2-1, with 7 bases that match TRBD2. In germline, CDR1 is SEHNR, CDR2 FQNEAQ (reference sequence). The CDR3 runs to 12 residues. Unmatched junction bases numbered 8, after V lost 3 bases and J lost 15 bases.

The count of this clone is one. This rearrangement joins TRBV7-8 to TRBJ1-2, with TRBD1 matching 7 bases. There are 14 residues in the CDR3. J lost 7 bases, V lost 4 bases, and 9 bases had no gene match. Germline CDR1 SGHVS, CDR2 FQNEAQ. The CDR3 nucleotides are TGTGCCAGCAGCTCCGTAGGGGGCAATGTTGGCTACACCTTC. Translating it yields CASSSVGGNVGYTF.

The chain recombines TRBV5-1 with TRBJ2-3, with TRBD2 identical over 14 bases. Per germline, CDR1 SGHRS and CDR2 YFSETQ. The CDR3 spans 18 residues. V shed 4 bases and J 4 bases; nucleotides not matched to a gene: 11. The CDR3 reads CASSPPTRLAGGPDTQYF. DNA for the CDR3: TGCGCCAGCAGCCCCCCGACTCGACTAGCGGGAGGGCCAGATACGCAGTATTTT.

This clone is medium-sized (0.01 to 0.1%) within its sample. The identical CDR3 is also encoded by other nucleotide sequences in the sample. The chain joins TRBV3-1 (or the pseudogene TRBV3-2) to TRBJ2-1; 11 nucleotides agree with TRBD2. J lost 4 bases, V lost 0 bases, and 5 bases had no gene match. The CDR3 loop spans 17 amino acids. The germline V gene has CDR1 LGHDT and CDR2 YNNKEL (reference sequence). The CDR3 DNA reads TGTGCCAGCAGCCAAGATCGACTAGCGGGACGATACAATGAGCAGTTCTTC. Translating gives CASSQDRLAGRYNEQFF.

The CDR3 DNA is TGTGCCAGCAGCCAAGGAGTCGGAGTCACGCAGTATTTT. Residues: CASSQGVGVTQYF. J is TRBJ2-3 and V is TRBV3-1 (or the pseudogene TRBV3-2); D not resolved. CDR3 length equals 13 residues. Germline CDR1 reads LGHDT; CDR2 reads YNNKEL (reference sequence). Trimming shortened V by 1 base and J by 9 bases, and 11 bases separated the two germline ends.

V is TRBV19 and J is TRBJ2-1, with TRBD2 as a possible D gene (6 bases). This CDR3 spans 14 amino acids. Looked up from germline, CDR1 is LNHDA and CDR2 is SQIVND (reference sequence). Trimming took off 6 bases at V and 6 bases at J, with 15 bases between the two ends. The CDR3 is CASSLGGYINEQFF. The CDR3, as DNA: TGTGCCAGTAGCCTCGGAGGGTATATCAATGAGCAGTTCTTC.

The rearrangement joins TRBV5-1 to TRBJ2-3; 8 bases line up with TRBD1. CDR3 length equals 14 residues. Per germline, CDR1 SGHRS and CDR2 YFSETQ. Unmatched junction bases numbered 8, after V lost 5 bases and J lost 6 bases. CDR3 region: CASRPMDREDTQYF. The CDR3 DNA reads TGCGCCAGCAGACCGATGGACAGGGAGGATACGCAGTATTTT.

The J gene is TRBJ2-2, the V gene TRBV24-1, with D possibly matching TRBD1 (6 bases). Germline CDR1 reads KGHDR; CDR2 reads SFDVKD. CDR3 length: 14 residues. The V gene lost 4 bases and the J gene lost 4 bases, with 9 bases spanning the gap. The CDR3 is CATSEPGVTGELFF. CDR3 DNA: TGTGCCACCAGTGAGCCAGGGGTCACCGGGGAGCTGTTTTTT.

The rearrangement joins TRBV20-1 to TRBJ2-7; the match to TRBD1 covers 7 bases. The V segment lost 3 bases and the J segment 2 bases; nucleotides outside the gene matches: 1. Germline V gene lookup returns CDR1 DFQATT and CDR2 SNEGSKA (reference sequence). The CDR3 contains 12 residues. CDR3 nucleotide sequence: TGCAGTGCTAGTGGGACAGCCTACGAGCAGTACTTC. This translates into CSASGTAYEQYF.